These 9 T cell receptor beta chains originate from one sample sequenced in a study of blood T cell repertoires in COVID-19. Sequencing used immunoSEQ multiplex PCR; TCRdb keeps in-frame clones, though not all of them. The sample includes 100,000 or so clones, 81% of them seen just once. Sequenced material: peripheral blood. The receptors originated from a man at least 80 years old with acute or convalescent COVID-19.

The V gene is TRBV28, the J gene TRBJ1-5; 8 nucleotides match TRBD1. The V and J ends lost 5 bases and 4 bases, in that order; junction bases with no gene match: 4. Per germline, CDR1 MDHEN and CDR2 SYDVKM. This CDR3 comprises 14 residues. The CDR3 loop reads CASSPGQGNQPQHF. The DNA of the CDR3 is TGTGCCAGCAGTCCCGGACAGGGTAATCAGCCCCAGCATTTT.

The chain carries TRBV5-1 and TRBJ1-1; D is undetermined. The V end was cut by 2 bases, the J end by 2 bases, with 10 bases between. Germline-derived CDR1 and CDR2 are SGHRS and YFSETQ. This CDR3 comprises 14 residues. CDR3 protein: CASSFRGFNTEAFF. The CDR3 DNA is TGCGCCAGCAGCTTTCGGGGATTTAACACTGAAGCTTTCTTT.

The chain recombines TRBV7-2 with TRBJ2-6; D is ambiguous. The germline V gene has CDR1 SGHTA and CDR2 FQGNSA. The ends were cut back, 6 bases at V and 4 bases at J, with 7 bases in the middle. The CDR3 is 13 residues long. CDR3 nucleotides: TGTGCCAGCAGGTCTCTGGGGGCCAACGTCCTGACTTTC. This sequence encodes CASRSLGANVLTF.

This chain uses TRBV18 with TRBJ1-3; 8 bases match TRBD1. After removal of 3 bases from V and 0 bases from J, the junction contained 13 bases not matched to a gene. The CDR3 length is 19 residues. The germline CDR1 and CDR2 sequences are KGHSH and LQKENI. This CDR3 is CASSPSAGGWTSSGNTIYF. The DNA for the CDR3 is TGTGCCAGCTCACCCTCGGCAGGGGGCTGGACAAGCTCTGGAAACACCATATATTTT.

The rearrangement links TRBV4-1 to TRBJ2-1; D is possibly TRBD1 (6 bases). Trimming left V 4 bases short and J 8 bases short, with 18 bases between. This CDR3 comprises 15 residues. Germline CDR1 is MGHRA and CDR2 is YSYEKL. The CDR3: CASSRNPRDIDEQFF. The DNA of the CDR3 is TGCGCCAGCAGCCGGAACCCCCGGGACATCGATGAGCAGTTCTTC.

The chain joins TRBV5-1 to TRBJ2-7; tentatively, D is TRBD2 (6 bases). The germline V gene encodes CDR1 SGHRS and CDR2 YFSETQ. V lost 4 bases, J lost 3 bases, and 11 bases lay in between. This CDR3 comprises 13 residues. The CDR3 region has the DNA TGCGCCAGCAGCCCGACTAGGAACTACGAGCAGTACTTC. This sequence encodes CASSPTRNYEQYF.

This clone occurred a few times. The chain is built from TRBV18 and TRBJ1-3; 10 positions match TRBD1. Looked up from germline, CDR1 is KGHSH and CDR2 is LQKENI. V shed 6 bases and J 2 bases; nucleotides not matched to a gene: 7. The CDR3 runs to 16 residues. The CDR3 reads CASSQAGTGAGNTIYF. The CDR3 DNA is TGTGCCAGCTCTCAAGCCGGGACAGGGGCTGGAAACACCATATATTTT.

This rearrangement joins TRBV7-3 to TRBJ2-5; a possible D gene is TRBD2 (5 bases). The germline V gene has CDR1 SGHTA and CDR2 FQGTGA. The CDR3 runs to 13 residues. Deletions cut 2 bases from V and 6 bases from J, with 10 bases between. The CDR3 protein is CASSLLPGKTQYF. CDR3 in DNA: TGTGCCAGCAGCTTATTACCGGGGAAGACCCAGTACTTC.

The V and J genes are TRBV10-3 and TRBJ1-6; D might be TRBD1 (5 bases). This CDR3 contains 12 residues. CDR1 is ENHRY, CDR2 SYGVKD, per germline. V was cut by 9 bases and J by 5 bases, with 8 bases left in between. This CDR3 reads CAIQGNNSPLHF. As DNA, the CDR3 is TGTGCCATTCAGGGTAATAATTCACCCCTCCACTTT.